This T cell receptor beta chain comes out of a study of blood T cell repertoires in COVID-19. V shed 1 base, J shed 3 bases, and the junction held 7 bases outside the gene matches. CDR3 length: 16 residues. Germline V lookup: CDR1 SGHNT, CDR2 YENEEA. TCRdb keeps only in-frame clones here, not all; method: immunoSEQ multiplex PCR. The sample yields about 160,000 clones, 65% to 85% seen once. This receptor was identified in a woman aged 45-65 years in a cohort exposed to, infected with or recovered from COVID-19 (not recorded which). The sample comprised PBMCs or T cells enriched from blood (not recorded which). The chain combines TRBV11-3 with TRBJ2-3; TRBD2 agrees at 7 bases. The DNA for the CDR3 is TGTGCCAGCAGCTTAGGAATCGGGAGGACTACAGATACGCAGTATTTT. Encoded protein: CASSLGIGRTTDTQYF.